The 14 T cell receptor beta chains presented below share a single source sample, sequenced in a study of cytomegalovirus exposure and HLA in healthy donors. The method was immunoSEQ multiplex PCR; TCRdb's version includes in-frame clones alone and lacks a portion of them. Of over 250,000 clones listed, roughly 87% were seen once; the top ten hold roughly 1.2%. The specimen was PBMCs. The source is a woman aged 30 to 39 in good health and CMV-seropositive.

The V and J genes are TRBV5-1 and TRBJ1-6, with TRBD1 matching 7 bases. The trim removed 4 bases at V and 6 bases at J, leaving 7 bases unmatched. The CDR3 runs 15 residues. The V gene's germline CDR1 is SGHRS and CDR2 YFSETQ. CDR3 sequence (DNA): TGCGCCAGCAGCCGGGACAGTCTCTTTAATTCACCCCTCCACTTT. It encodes CASSRDSLFNSPLHF. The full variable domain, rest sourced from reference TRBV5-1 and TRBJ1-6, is KAGVTQTPRYLIKTRGQQVTLSCSPISGHRSVSWYQQTPGQGLQFLFEYFSETQRNKGNFPGRFSGRQFSNSRSEMNVSTLELGDSALYLCASSRDSLFNSPLHFGNGTRLTVT.

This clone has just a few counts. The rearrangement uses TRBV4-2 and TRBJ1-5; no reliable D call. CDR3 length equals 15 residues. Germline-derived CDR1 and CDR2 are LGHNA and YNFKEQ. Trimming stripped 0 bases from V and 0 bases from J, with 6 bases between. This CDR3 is CASSQEPTSNQPQHF. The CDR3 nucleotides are TGTGCCAGCAGCCAAGAGCCGACTAGCAATCAGCCCCAGCATTTT.

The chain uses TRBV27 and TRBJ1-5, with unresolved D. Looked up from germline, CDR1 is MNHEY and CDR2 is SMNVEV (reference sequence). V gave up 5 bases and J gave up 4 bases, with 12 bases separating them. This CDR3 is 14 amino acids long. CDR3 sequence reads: CASSPHSGNQPQHF. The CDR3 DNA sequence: TGTGCCAGCAGTCCCCATTCCGGGAATCAGCCCCAGCATTTT.

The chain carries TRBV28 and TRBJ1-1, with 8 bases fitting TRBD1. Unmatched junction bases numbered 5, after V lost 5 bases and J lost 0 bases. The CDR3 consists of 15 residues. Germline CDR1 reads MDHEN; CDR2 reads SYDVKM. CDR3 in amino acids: CASSPGDRMNTEAFF. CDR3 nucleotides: TGTGCCAGCAGTCCCGGGGACAGGATGAACACTGAAGCTTTCTTT.

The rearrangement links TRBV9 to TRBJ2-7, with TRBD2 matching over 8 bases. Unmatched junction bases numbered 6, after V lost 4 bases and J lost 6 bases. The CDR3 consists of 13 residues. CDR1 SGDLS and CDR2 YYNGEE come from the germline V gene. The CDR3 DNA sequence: TGTGCCAGCAGCACCGGACTAGCCGCCGAGCAGTACTTC. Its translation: CASSTGLAAEQYF.

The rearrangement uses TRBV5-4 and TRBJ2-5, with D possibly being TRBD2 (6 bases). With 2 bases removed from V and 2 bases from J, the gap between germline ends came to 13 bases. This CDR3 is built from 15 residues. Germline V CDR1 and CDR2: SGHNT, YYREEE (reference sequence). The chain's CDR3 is CASSLTTGRQETQYF. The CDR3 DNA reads TGTGCCAGCAGCTTAACCACGGGGAGGCAAGAGACCCAGTACTTC.

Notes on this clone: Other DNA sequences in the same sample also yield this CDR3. CDR3 DNA sequence: TGCAGCGTTGATGGGGGTTACAATGAGCAGTTCTTC. Translation gives CSVDGGYNEQFF. The chain employs TRBV29-1 and TRBJ2-1; D tentatively reads TRBD1 or TRBD2 (5 bases each). There are 12 residues in the CDR3. In germline, CDR1 is SQVTM, CDR2 ANQGSEA. The V end lost 3 bases, the J end lost 4 bases, and 7 bases lay between the germline ends.

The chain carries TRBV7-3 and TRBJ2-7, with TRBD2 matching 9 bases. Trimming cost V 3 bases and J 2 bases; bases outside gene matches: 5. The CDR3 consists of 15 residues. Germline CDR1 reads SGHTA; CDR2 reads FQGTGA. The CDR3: CASSFSTSGAYEQYF. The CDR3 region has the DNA TGTGCCAGCAGCTTTTCGACTAGCGGAGCCTACGAGCAGTACTTC.

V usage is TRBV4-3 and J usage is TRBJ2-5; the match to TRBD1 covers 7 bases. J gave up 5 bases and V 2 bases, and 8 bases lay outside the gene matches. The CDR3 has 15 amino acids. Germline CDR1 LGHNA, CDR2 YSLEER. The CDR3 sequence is CASSQKGGFGETQYF. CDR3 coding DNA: TGCGCCAGCAGCCAAAAAGGGGGCTTTGGGGAGACCCAGTACTTC.

In DNA form, the CDR3 reads TGTGCCAGCAGTTTATTATACGCTGAAGCTTTCTTT. As protein: CASSLLYAEAFF. The rearrangement links TRBV28 to TRBJ1-1; D gene unclear. CDR1 is MDHEN and CDR2 is SYDVKM in the germline V gene. Trimming removed 1 base from V and 6 bases from J, with 6 bases in between. The CDR3 sequence is 12 residues long.

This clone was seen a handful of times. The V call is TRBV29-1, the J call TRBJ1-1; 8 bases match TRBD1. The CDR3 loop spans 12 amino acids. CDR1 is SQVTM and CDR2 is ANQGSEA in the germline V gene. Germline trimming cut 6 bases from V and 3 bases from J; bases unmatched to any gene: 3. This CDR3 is CSVPTGDTEAFF. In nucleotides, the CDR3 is TGCAGCGTCCCGACAGGGGACACTGAAGCTTTCTTT.

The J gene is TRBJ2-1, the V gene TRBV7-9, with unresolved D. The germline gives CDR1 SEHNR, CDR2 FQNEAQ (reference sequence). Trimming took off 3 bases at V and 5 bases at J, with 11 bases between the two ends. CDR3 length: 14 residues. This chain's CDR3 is CASSFEVRDNEQFF. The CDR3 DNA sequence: TGTGCCAGCAGCTTCGAGGTTAGAGACAATGAGCAGTTCTTC.

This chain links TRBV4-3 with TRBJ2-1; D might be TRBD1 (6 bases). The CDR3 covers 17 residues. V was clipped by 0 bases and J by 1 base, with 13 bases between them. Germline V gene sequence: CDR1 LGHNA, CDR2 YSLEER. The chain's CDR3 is CASSQDIQGRSYNEQFF. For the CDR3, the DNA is TGCGCCAGCAGCCAAGATATACAGGGAAGGTCCTACAATGAGCAGTTCTTC.

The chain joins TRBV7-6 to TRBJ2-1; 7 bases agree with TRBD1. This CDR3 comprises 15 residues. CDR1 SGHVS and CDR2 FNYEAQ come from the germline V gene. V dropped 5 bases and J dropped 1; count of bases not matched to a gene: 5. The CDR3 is CASSPGTESYNEQFF. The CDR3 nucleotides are TGTGCCAGCAGCCCTGGGACAGAGTCCTACAATGAGCAGTTCTTC. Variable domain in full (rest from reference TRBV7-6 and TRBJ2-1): GAGVSQSPRYKVTKRGQDVALRCDPISGHVSLYWYRQALGQGPEFLTYFNYEAQQDKSGLPNDRFSAERPEGSISTLTIQRTEQRDSAMYRCASSPGTESYNEQFFGPGTRLTVL.